What follows are 12 T cell receptor beta chains derived from one specimen sequenced in a study of T cells in Graves' hyperthyroidism and ophthalmopathy. Amplified TCR beta CDR3 regions came from RNA transcripts. A first-round RT-PCR of the TCR CDR3 used the HTBI primer set. TCRdb analysed the multiplex PCR reads with MiXCR anew, one entry per CDR3 protein. Here the sample spans 400,000 to 500,000 distinct CDR3 sequences, roughly 14% being singletons. Sequencing was carried out using blood. These receptors were obtained from a man aged 18-30 years with Graves' ophthalmopathy.

The chain combines TRBV4-1 with TRBJ2-5; TRBD2 agrees at 7 bases. CDR1 MGHRA and CDR2 YSYEKL come from the germline V gene. This CDR3 is built from 18 residues. The ends lost 1 base at V and 5 bases at J; junction bases unmatched: 16. The CDR3 here is CASSQASPLGTTWETQYF. DNA for the CDR3: TGCGCCAGCAGCCAAGCTTCACCCCTTGGGACTACATGGGAGACCCAGTACTTC.

The chain employs TRBV5-1 and TRBJ2-3, with TRBD2 matching 8 bases. The junction had 9 bases not matched to a gene; V was cut back by 0 bases and J by 0 bases. CDR1 and CDR2 from the germline V gene are SGHRS and YFSETQ. The CDR3 extends over 18 amino acids. Here the CDR3 DNA reads TGCGCCAGCAGCTTGGCCGGGGGGGCGACCTCTAGCACAGATACGCAGTATTTT. Amino acids: CASSLAGGATSSTDTQYF.

This clonotype occurred many times. V and J are TRBV7-9 and TRBJ2-2, with D possibly being TRBD2 (5 bases). The CDR3 consists of 14 residues. The V gene's germline CDR1 is SEHNR and CDR2 FQNEAQ (reference sequence). Trimming removed 5 bases from V and 4 bases from J, with 11 bases in between. The CDR3 DNA is TGTGCCAGCAGCCCCAGCGGACTCACCGGGGAGCTGTTTTTT. Its protein product is CASSPSGLTGELFF. The whole variable domain, filled in from reference TRBV7-9 and TRBJ2-2, reads DTGVSQNPRHKITKRGQNVTFRCDPISEHNRLYWYRQTLGQGPEFLTYFQNEAQLEKSRLLSDRFSAERPKGSFSTLEIQRTEQGDSAMYLCASSPSGLTGELFFGEGSRLTVL.

This clonotype was counted at least ten times. Here the CDR3 DNA reads TGTGCCAGTAGTAAGTGGACTAGCGGAAGCACAGATACGCAGTATTTT. Its translation is CASSKWTSGSTDTQYF. V and J are TRBV19 and TRBJ2-3; 10 bases are shared with TRBD2. The trim removed 4 bases at V and 0 bases at J, leaving 4 bases unmatched. The CDR3 consists of 16 residues. Germline V gene sequence: CDR1 LNHDA, CDR2 SQIVND (reference sequence).

V is TRBV20-1 and J is TRBJ1-5, with 8 bases lining up with TRBD1. V was clipped by 6 bases and J by 4 bases; unmatched bases: 5. CDR3 length equals 13 residues. CDR1 is DFQATT and CDR2 is SNEGSKA in the germline V gene (reference sequence). CDR3: CSAGTGWNQPQHF. The CDR3 nucleotides are TGCAGTGCGGGGACAGGTTGGAATCAGCCCCAGCATTTT.

This clonotype occurred many times. The chain links TRBV7-2 to TRBJ2-1; 8 bases map to TRBD2. CDR1 is SGHTA, CDR2 FQGNSA, per germline. Trimming cost V 1 base and J 6 bases; bases outside gene matches: 11. This CDR3 has 17 amino acids. CDR3 protein: CASSLGSGGGPINEQFF. The CDR3 DNA sequence: TGTGCCAGCAGCTTAGGGTCGGGGGGGGGGCCGATCAATGAGCAGTTCTTC.

The chain joins TRBV6-5 to TRBJ2-2; possibly TRBD1 or TRBD2 for D (5 bases each). Between the trimmed V and J ends, which lost 2 bases and 5 bases, there was a span of 9 bases. The CDR3 contains 14 residues. Germline loops: CDR1 MNHEY, CDR2 SVGAGI. Written as DNA, the CDR3 is TGTGCCAGCAGTTACAGCGAGGGGACCGGGGAGCTGTTTTTT. It specifies CASSYSEGTGELFF.

This clonotype came up many times. The V gene is TRBV20-1, the J gene TRBJ2-7; D gene ambiguous. Trimming stripped 0 bases from V and 3 bases from J, with 9 bases between. CDR3 length: 13 residues. From germline, CDR1 is DFQATT and CDR2 SNEGSKA (reference sequence). The CDR3 DNA reads as TGCAGTGCTAGAGAGCCCGAATACTACGAGCAGTACTTC. Its protein is CSAREPEYYEQYF.

This clonotype was picked up many times. The CDR3 reads CASSAQPEGSPLHF. The CDR3, as DNA: TGTGCCAGCAGTGCCCAGCCTGAAGGTTCACCCCTCCACTTT. The V and J genes are TRBV2 and TRBJ1-6; unclear D gene. The V gene lost 4 bases and the J gene lost 9 bases, with 13 bases spanning the gap. Germline CDR1 is SNHLY and CDR2 is FYNNEI. The CDR3 sequence is 14 residues long.

The table lists this clonotype with many counts. The rearrangement uses TRBV30 and TRBJ1-2; 7 bases line up with TRBD1. The V gene's germline CDR1 is GTSNPN and CDR2 SVGIG (reference sequence). The trim removed 5 bases at V and 6 bases at J, leaving 6 bases unmatched. CDR3 length equals 12 residues. CDR3 protein: CAWRTGVNGYTF. For the CDR3, the DNA is TGTGCCTGGCGGACAGGTGTAAATGGCTACACCTTC.

This clonotype has at least ten counts. The rearrangement uses TRBV14 and TRBJ2-3; TRBD1 might be the D (6 bases). The germline V gene has CDR1 SGHDN and CDR2 FVKESK. V was clipped by 2 bases and J by 0 bases, with 6 bases between them. The CDR3 spans 14 residues. CDR3 sequence reads: CASSQRGSTDTQYF. The DNA of the CDR3 is TGTGCCAGCAGCCAAAGGGGGAGCACAGATACGCAGTATTTT. The variable domain in full, completed from reference TRBV14 and TRBJ2-3, reads EAGVTQFPSHSVIEKGQTVTLRCDPISGHDNLYWYRRVMGKEIKFLLHFVKESKQDESGMPNNRFLAERTGGTYSTLKVQPAELEDSGVYFCASSQRGSTDTQYFGPGTRLTVL.

This clonotype occurred a few times. The rearrangement joins TRBV19 to TRBJ2-7; D is possibly TRBD1 or TRBD2 (7 bases each). This CDR3 has 15 amino acids. V shed 3 bases and J shed 0 bases, with 12 bases lying between them. The germline CDR1 and CDR2 sequences are LNHDA and SQIVND (reference sequence). The CDR3 DNA reads TGTGCCAGTAGTATGGGAGGGGACAGCTCCTACGAGCAGTACTTC. Translated, it gives CASSMGGDSSYEQYF.